The source of this T cell receptor beta chain is a study of blood T cell repertoires in COVID-19 (dated by TCRdb to 2018 to 2020). Regarding the research as a whole: Samples covering the acute and convalescent phases of COVID-19 were provided by collaborators in the United States, Italy and Spain. The prospective study material was composed of cDNA or gDNA derived from T cells, B-cell-depleted T cells, or PBMCs. The samples were drawn from the first 160 participants of the ongoing ImmuneRACE study and from some 1,300 subjects provided by 6 global collaborators. Where available, HLA class I and class II types were taken from metadata supplied by the sample provider and were not determined by assay-based typing. The dataset comprised deeply sampled blood TCRbeta repertoires from subjects exposed to, actively infected with, or recovered from COVID-19. The sample metadata nearly always contained a de-identified subject ID, COVID-19 status, age in years and sex. The repertoires were made available in a free public database intended to serve as a resource for research on the immune response to SARS-CoV-2.

This clone was counted between two and nine times. The target of this receptor is not known. No much larger clone exists at a distance of one base, and base qualities are not known. The collaborating institutions used their own protocols to collect whole blood in K2EDTA tubes. Collaborator samples were shipped for TCRbeta analysis as frozen whole blood, isolated PBMCs, or DNA extracted from either sample type. TCRbeta CDR3 regions were amplified from genomic DNA by means of the immunoSEQ Assay, a bias-controlled multiplex PCR. The authors' analysis ran thus. Nucleated cell counts per sample were estimated from amplification of reference gene primers within the assay. To quantify the absolute abundance of each unique TCRbeta CDR3 rearrangement, sequence reads were collapsed and filtered. Productive Simpson clonality was computed per sample as the square root of Simpson's diversity index over productive rearrangements. TCRdb's version of the immuneACCESS table is confined to in-frame rearrangements and falls short of the full clone set. An unresolved V gene accounts for under half of the shortfall where checked; the remainder is of unknown origin. For V, J and clone size, that table is used; D and trimming come from the DNA. The table for this sample lists more than 95,000 clones; roughly 82% of them were counted only once. The top ten hold under 20% of the sample.

CDR3 length: 15 amino acids, cysteine to phenylalanine. CDR3 DNA is the only sequence kept; it has 45 bases, read in frame from the first base. The germline V gene (reference sequence) gives CDR1 as SEHNR and CDR2 as FQNEAQ. V trim: 5 bases; J trim: 4 bases; unmatched bases: 6. Overall study outcomes, separate from this receptor: The quantity of clinical and demographic metadata differed by source and by participant and was supplied without curation.

In this chain, TRBV7-9 is recombined with TRBJ2-3, and 10 junction bases match TRBD1. Sequenced material: peripheral blood. The clonotype comes from an older man with acute or convalescent COVID-19. The CDR3 protein: CASSARTGGSDTQYF. The DNA sequence is given as TGTGCCAGCAGCGCCCGGACAGGGGGATCAGATACGCAGTATTTT. This CDR3, with the reference TRBV7-9 and TRBJ2-3 proteins standing in past its ends, gives the full variable domain DTGVSQNPRHKITKRGQNVTFRCDPISEHNRLYWYRQTLGQGPEFLTYFQNEAQLEKSRLLSDRFSAERPKGSFSTLEIQRTEQGDSAMYLCASSARTGGSDTQYFGPGTRLTVL.